This section outlines one T cell receptor (beta chain) sequence together with its context. Sorting selected naive CD8 T cells with a CD8+CD4-CCR7+CD45RA+ phenotype. TCRdb recomputed calls from the PCR reads with MiXCR, one row per CDR3 protein. This table holds around 480,000 distinct CDR3 sequences, over 20% found once. The data derive from a study of molecular identifiers for immune sequencing clone quantification. Germline V gene sequence: CDR1 SGHNT, CDR2 YYREEE (reference sequence). Trimming removed 0 bases from V and 2 bases from J, with 15 bases in between. The CDR3 is 16 amino acids. This receptor was obtained from a human donor in good health. Some libraries in this study had Jurkat cell RNA spiked in. The gene calls are TRBV5-4 and TRBJ2-7, with D tentatively TRBD1 (6 bases). Sequenced input: naive CD8+ T cells from blood, with Jurkat cell RNA spiked in. The sample's subset: FACS-sorted CD8+CD4-CCR7+CD45RA+ naive T cells. The CDR3 DNA is TGTGCCAGCAGCTTGGTCTTGGGGGCGGCCCCCTACGAGCAGTACTTC. This codes for CASSLVLGAAPYEQYF.